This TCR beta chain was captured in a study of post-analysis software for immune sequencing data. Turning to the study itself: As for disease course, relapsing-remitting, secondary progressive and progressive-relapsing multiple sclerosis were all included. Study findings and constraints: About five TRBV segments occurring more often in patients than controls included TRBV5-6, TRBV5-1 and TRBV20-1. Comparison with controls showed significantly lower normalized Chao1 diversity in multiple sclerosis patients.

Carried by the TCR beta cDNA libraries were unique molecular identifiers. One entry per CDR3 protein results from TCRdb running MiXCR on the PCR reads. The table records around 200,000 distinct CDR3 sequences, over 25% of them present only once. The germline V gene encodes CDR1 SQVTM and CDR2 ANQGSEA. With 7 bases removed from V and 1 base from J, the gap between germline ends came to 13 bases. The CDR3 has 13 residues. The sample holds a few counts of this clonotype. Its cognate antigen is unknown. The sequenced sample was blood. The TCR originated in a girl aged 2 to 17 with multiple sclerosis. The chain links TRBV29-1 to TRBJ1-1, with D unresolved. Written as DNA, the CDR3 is TGCAGCGGAAGAGGAGCGGAGAACACTGAAGCTTTCTTT. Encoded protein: CSGRGAENTEAFF. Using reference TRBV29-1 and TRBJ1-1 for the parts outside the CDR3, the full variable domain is SAVISQKPSRDICQRGTSLTIQCQVDSQVTMMFWYRQQPGQSLTLIATANQGSEATYESGFVIDKFPISRPNLTFSTLTVSNMSPEDSSIYLCSGRGAENTEAFFGQGTRLTVV.